This T cell receptor beta chain was documented in a study of blood T cells in healthy people across ages (dated by TCRdb to about 2015). Notes on the research overall: In model experiments, template switching captured about one uniquely barcoded TCR beta cDNA molecule for every two T cells. The study measured age-related changes in TCR beta repertoire diversity using deep sequencing normalized with unique cDNA molecular identifiers. The donors were split into four age groups: young (average 16 years), middle-aged (roughly 40), aged (over 55) and long-lived (roughly 86). To avoid experimental bias, donors of different ages were spread randomly across the sequencing lanes. The study analyzed two additional independent replicas of 1 million unique cDNA reads from the same blood draw for two donors, one aged 18 to 29 and one aged 80 or older. The study at large found these results: Compared with the aged group, more naive CD4+ T cells, fewer expanded clones and increased TCR diversity were shown by the long-lived group, suggesting age selection. Estimates of total diversity based on one million sequenced T cells were considered lower bounds and underestimates. Because donor CMV infection status was unknown, age-related changes in expanded clonotypes were potentially confounded. There was a strong correlation between observed TCR beta diversity and the percentage of naive T cells measured by flow cytometry. Because profiling used bulk unsorted PBMCs, naive and antigen-experienced compartments could not be compared conclusively. As age increased, observed TCR beta diversity per million T cells dropped in a roughly linear way, and a significant reduction was already evident by age around 41.

Systemically healthy Caucasian individuals from Russia, some 36 in total and aged roughly 6 to 95 years, were included as donors. Each donor gave 8 to 10 milliliters of peripheral blood, drawn into EDTA-treated Vacutainer tubes. Ficoll-Paque density-gradient centrifugation was used to isolate PBMCs, with at least 7 million per sample. Total RNA was extracted from PBMCs with Trizol reagent, with at least 6 micrograms obtained per sample. Naive CD45RAhigh/CD27high T cell percentages were measured by flow cytometry on a PBMC aliquot from every donor. The CDR3 holds 13 amino acids from the cysteine to the phenylalanine. This entry keeps only the CDR3 DNA: 39 bases, framed from base 1. According to the germline V gene, CDR1 reads SGHRS and CDR2 reads YFSETQ. V loses 4 bases of germline sequence and J loses 6 bases, and the interval between the two ends is 12 bases. The library was produced with 5' RACE. Sequencer: Illumina HiSeq 2500. The second PCR ran for about 6 to 12 cycles and used a J-beta primer mix along with a sample-barcoded 5' primer. A unique molecular identifier was introduced onto each TCR beta cDNA molecule by a template-switch 5' adaptor carrying 12 random nucleotides. Each sample yielded at least 2.5 million CDR3-containing paired-end reads. First-strand cDNA was synthesized from all RNA with the Mint cDNA synthesis kit, primed by a TRBC-specific oligonucleotide. Following uracil-DNA glycosylase treatment, all cDNA underwent a first 18-cycle PCR with the universal primers M1SS and BC2_uni_R. In the paper's pipeline: For normalization, 1 million high-quality reads, each with a distinct molecular identifier, were randomly selected from each sample. Reads with shared molecular identifiers were discarded instead of being binned into consensus sequences. MiTCR, with a Q25 quality threshold and the strictest error-elimination algorithm, was used for CDR3 identification, clonotype clustering and error correction. A nonparametric unseen species model using Euler transformation provided a lower-bound estimate of total TCR beta diversity. The raw public data were reprocessed by TCRdb itself: fastp quality trimming at Q25, MiXCR clonotype calling, in-frame beta chains only. Rows with one shared CDR3 protein collapse into an entry with the most common genes and DNA. These V and J calls derive from TCRdb rather than the authors' analysis. This sample comprises around 1,600,000 distinct CDR3 sequences, roughly 43% of them detected only once. The ten largest clonotypes hold approximately 4.1% of the sample.

Note on this clonotype: It lacks a known antigen. Base qualities are missing; no much larger clone stands one base away.

The sequence was collected from a woman aged 18-29 years in good health. The rearrangement joined TRBV5-1 to TRBJ2-3; TRBD1 could be the D gene, as 6 bases match. The sample comprised blood. In nucleotide form, the sequence is TGCGCCAGCAGCACCAACAGGGTCGATACGCAGTATTTT. Translated, this gives CASSTNRVDTQYF.